These 21 T cell receptor beta chains were all obtained from the same sample, sequenced in a study of T cells after yellow fever vaccination. MiXCR, applied by TCRdb to the 5' RACE reads, yields one record per CDR3 protein. Here the sample spans some 600,000 distinct CDR3 sequences, over 9% being singletons. The source was PBMCs, collected on the day of the yellow fever booster vaccination. The receptor set was obtained from a man younger than 40 who received the YFV17D yellow fever vaccine.

This chain connects TRBV20-1 to TRBJ2-1; a weak D match, TRBD2 (6 bases). This CDR3 comprises 15 residues. V lost 8 bases and J lost 10, with 27 bases in between. Germline lookup yields CDR1 DFQATT and CDR2 SNEGSKA (reference sequence). The CDR3 nucleotides are TGCAGTACCGCTTTGGGGACTTCCAATCAGGAGGAGCAGTTCTTC. It is translated as CSTALGTSNQEEQFF.

The rearrangement joins TRBV29-1 to TRBJ2-7, with 11 bases lining up with TRBD2. With 7 bases clipped from V and 3 bases from J, the junction kept 5 bases outside the gene matches. Germline assignment: CDR1 SQVTM and CDR2 ANQGSEA. The CDR3 totals 13 residues. CDR3 in amino acids: CSAKGLADYEQYF. The CDR3, as DNA: TGCAGCGCGAAGGGACTAGCGGACTACGAGCAGTACTTC.

This clonotype was seen more than once but under ten times. The rearrangement joins TRBV7-2 to TRBJ2-2; possibly TRBD2 for D (6 bases). Between the trimmed V and J ends, which lost 7 bases and 0 bases, there was a span of 15 bases. The CDR3 has 16 amino acids. From germline, CDR1 is SGHTA and CDR2 FQGNSA. CDR3 DNA: TGTGCCAGCACTGGTCAGCGGGCCACGAACACCGGGGAGCTGTTTTTT. It encodes CASTGQRATNTGELFF.

The V call is TRBV7-2, the J call TRBJ2-7; D perhaps matches TRBD2 (5 bases). V gave up 5 bases and J gave up 3 bases, with 8 bases separating them. The CDR3 totals 12 residues. Germline lookup yields CDR1 SGHTA and CDR2 FQGNSA. The CDR3 DNA reads TGTGCCAGCAGCCAGACTATCTACGAGCAGTACTTC. As protein: CASSQTIYEQYF.

There are a few counts of this clonotype. The rearrangement links TRBV12-3 or TRBV12-4 to TRBJ1-1, with 7 positions matching TRBD1. There are 17 residues in the CDR3. Unmatched junction bases numbered 10, after V lost 3 bases and J lost 0 bases. DNA for the CDR3: TGTGCCAGCAGTTTGTCCGGGACAGCCTATTTGAACACTGAAGCTTTCTTT. Translated, it gives CASSLSGTAYLNTEAFF.

This clonotype was picked up many times. The V gene is TRBV29-1, the J gene TRBJ1-5; no reliable D call. The germline V and J ends were trimmed by 7 bases and 0 bases, with 10 bases remaining between them. Germline CDR1 SQVTM, CDR2 ANQGSEA. The CDR3 has 13 residues. CDR3 sequence: CSGQVASNQPQHF. Written as DNA, the CDR3 is TGCAGCGGCCAGGTCGCTAGCAATCAGCCCCAGCATTTT.

The chain couples TRBV14 to TRBJ2-7, with D tentatively TRBD1 or TRBD2 (5 bases each). Per germline, CDR1 SGHDN and CDR2 FVKESK. CDR3 length: 16 residues. Trimming took 2 bases from V and 2 from J, leaving 16 bases between them. The CDR3: CASSQSYGTAPYEQYF. DNA of the CDR3: TGTGCCAGCAGCCAAAGTTACGGGACCGCTCCCTACGAGCAGTACTTC. Together with reference TRBV14 and TRBJ2-7, the CDR3 gives the full variable domain: EAGVTQFPSHSVIEKGQTVTLRCDPISGHDNLYWYRRVMGKEIKFLLHFVKESKQDESGMPNNRFLAERTGGTYSTLKVQPAELEDSGVYFCASSQSYGTAPYEQYFGPGTRLTVT.

V usage is TRBV9 and J usage is TRBJ1-1, with D maybe TRBD1 (5 bases). The V end was cut by 0 bases, the J end by 3 bases, with 12 bases between. In germline, CDR1 is SGDLS, CDR2 YYNGEE. The CDR3 runs to 15 residues. CDR3 nucleotide sequence: TGTGCCAGCAGCGTAGACGGCAGGGAGGACACTGAAGCTTTCTTT. Translating it yields CASSVDGREDTEAFF.

The chain joins TRBV6-5 to TRBJ2-1; 12 bases are a match to TRBD2. CDR3 length equals 18 residues. With 5 bases clipped from V and 4 bases from J, the junction kept 12 bases outside the gene matches. In germline, CDR1 is MNHEY, CDR2 SVGAGI. DNA of the CDR3: TGTGCCAGCAGTAACCCCCCCGGGACTAGCGGGCCATACAATGAGCAGTTCTTC. Amino acid sequence: CASSNPPGTSGPYNEQFF.

As concerns this clonotype: This may come from a read error, since a much larger clone is one base off. The gene calls are TRBV7-3 and TRBJ1-1, with 7 positions matching TRBD1. The germline CDR1 and CDR2 sequences are SGHTA and FQGTGA. Trimming removed 5 bases from V and 4 bases from J; junction bases left unmatched: 4. The CDR3 has 13 residues. Here the CDR3 DNA reads TGTGCCAGCAGCGCACAGGGGAGCACTGAAGCTTTCTTT. Translating gives CASSAQGSTEAFF.

This clonotype was observed a few times. The chain is built from TRBV5-1 and TRBJ2-1; unclear D gene. This CDR3 comprises 16 residues. Germline V gene sequence: CDR1 SGHRS, CDR2 YFSETQ. V was trimmed by 1 base and J by 4 bases, leaving 15 bases between them. The CDR3 DNA is TGCGCCAGCAGCTTGAAACAACCCTCGCCTTACAATGAGCAGTTCTTC. Protein sequence: CASSLKQPSPYNEQFF. Full variable domain (rest looked up from reference TRBV5-1 and TRBJ2-1): KAGVTQTPRYLIKTRGQQVTLSCSPISGHRSVSWYQQTPGQGLQFLFEYFSETQRNKGNFPGRFSGRQFSNSRSEMNVSTLELGDSALYLCASSLKQPSPYNEQFFGPGTRLTVL.

This sequence joins TRBV5-6 and TRBJ2-2, with 7 bases aligning to TRBD1. The germline CDR1 and CDR2 sequences are SGHDT and YYEEEE. This CDR3 is built from 16 residues. The junction had 4 bases not matched to a gene; V was cut back by 1 base and J by 1 base. The DNA of the CDR3 is TGTGCCAGCAGCTTGCTGGACAGGCAGAACACCGGGGAGCTGTTTTTT. It encodes CASSLLDRQNTGELFF.

This clonotype was recorded many times. This chain links TRBV7-8 with TRBJ2-3; D is perhaps TRBD2 (5 bases). Trimming pared 4 bases from V and 4 bases from J, leaving 24 bases between. The CDR3 sequence is 18 residues long. CDR1 is SGHVS, CDR2 FQNEAQ, per germline. CDR3 amino acids: CASSSYSGIAYGPDTQYF. Here the CDR3 DNA reads TGTGCCAGCAGCTCATACTCCGGGATCGCCTATGGCCCAGATACGCAGTATTTT.

The chain carries TRBV20-1 and TRBJ1-2; D gene ambiguous. Germline V gene data show CDR1 as DFQATT and CDR2 as SNEGSKA (reference sequence). This CDR3 contains 13 residues. The V end was cut by 3 bases, the J end by 2 bases, with 10 bases between. The DNA for the CDR3 is TGCAGTGCTAGGGAAACGACCAACTATGGCTACACCTTC. This encodes CSARETTNYGYTF.

This clonotype was observed a few times. The chain has TRBV6-1 and TRBJ2-7; 9 nucleotides agree with TRBD2. The CDR3 is 13 residues long. J gave up 10 bases and V 6 bases, and 10 bases lay outside the gene matches. Germline loops: CDR1 MNHNS, CDR2 SASEGT. The CDR3 DNA sequence: TGTGCCAGCAGCGCCAAAGCGGGAGGTCTACAGTACTTC. Protein: CASSAKAGGLQYF.

The V and J genes are TRBV10-3 and TRBJ2-7; perhaps TRBD1 as D (6 bases). The CDR3 consists of 15 residues. Per the germline V gene, CDR1 is ENHRY and CDR2 is SYGVKD. V lost 4 bases and J 2 bases, leaving 15 bases between the germline ends. CDR3 DNA sequence: TGTGCCATCAGTGGCCGGGACACAAACCCCTACGAGCAGTACTTC. Protein: CAISGRDTNPYEQYF.

The sample holds a few counts of this clonotype. The V and J genes are TRBV9 and TRBJ2-2; TRBD2 matches 10 bases. The V and J ends lost 3 bases and 0 bases, in that order; junction bases with no gene match: 8. The CDR3 consists of 18 residues. Germline V gives CDR1 SGDLS, CDR2 YYNGEE. This CDR3 is CASSEGGSGRPNTGELFF. CDR3 in DNA: TGTGCCAGCAGCGAGGGGGGTAGCGGGAGGCCGAACACCGGGGAGCTGTTTTTT.

The rearrangement joins TRBV4-3 to TRBJ2-1; the match to TRBD2 covers 8 bases. V gave up 0 bases and J gave up 10 bases; unmatched junction bases: 8. The CDR3 is 15 residues long. Germline V gives CDR1 LGHNA, CDR2 YSLEER. For the CDR3, the DNA is TGCGCCAGCAGCCAAGACACTAGCGGAGGAAGAGAGCAGTTCTTC. The encoded protein is CASSQDTSGGREQFF.

The table lists this clonotype with a few counts. The chain is built from TRBV7-2 and TRBJ1-2; D remains ambiguous. Trimming stripped 1 base from V and 8 bases from J, with 8 bases between. This CDR3 contains 12 residues. CDR1 SGHTA and CDR2 FQGNSA come from the germline V gene. Here the CDR3 DNA reads TGTGCCAGCAGCTTAGATATAGGCGGCTACACCTTC. It translates to CASSLDIGGYTF. Together with reference TRBV7-2 and TRBJ1-2, the CDR3 gives the full variable domain: GAGVSQSPSNKVTEKGKDVELRCDPISGHTALYWYRQSLGQGLEFLIYFQGNSAPDKSGLPSDRFSAERTGGSVSTLTIQRTQQEDSAVYLCASSLDIGGYTFGSGTRLTVV.

This clonotype was picked up a small number of times. This rearrangement joins TRBV7-2 to TRBJ2-1; the match to TRBD2 covers 10 bases. Trimming at V came to 3 bases and at J to 7 bases, leaving 3 bases not matched to a gene. CDR1 and CDR2 from the germline V gene are SGHTA and FQGNSA. The CDR3 loop spans 14 amino acids. The CDR3 region has the DNA TGTGCCAGCAGCTTTAATAGCGGGAGGAATGAGCAGTTCTTC. Its protein is CASSFNSGRNEQFF.

This clonotype was seen at least ten times. The chain links TRBV12-3 or TRBV12-4 to TRBJ1-1; D is unresolved. Trimming left V 5 bases short and J 2 bases short, with 9 bases between. The CDR3 consists of 13 residues. As DNA, the CDR3 is TGTGCCAGCAGTCATGGTGGAAACACTGAAGCTTTCTTT. Translated: CASSHGGNTEAFF.